A selection of T cell receptor beta chains follows, all from one sample in a study of regulatory T cells in long-lasting Graves disease. A single record per CDR3 protein comes from TCRdb applying MiXCR to the multiplex PCR reads. In the table there are some 320,000 distinct CDR3 sequences, 15% to 20% of which are singletons. The sequenced sample was peripheral blood mononuclear cells (PBMCs), obtained at new diagnosis, from a patient treated with antithyroid drugs. These receptor sequences come from a female donor with Graves disease. CDR3s include the opening cysteine and the closing phenylalanine or tryptophan. D genes are given only for firm matches. Size values are once, few and many counts, or a class for expanded clones, and some rows have none.

v_call: TRBV2; d_call: TRBD1; clone_size: once; j_call: TRBJ2-5; cdr3_aa: CASNRDRGRETQYF; cdr3_nt: TGTGCCAGCAACCGGGACAGGGGCCGAGAGACCCAGTACTTC
v_call: TRBV12-3/TRBV12-4; d_call: NA; clone_size: many; j_call: TRBJ1-5; cdr3_aa: CASSFPGEHQPQHF; cdr3_nt: TGTGCCAGCAGTTTCCCAGGGGAACATCAGCCCCAGCATTTT
v_call: TRBV6-1; d_call: TRBD1; clone_size: NA; j_call: TRBJ2-7; cdr3_aa: CASSRQGANYEQYF; cdr3_nt: TGTGCCAGCAGTCGACAGGGCGCAAACTACGAGCAGTACTTC
v_call: TRBV29-1; d_call: NA; clone_size: many; j_call: TRBJ1-4; cdr3_aa: CSVVRGTNEKLFF; cdr3_nt: TGCAGCGTTGTTCGGGGGACTAATGAAAAACTGTTTTTT
v_call: TRBV4-1; d_call: TRBD1; clone_size: few; j_call: TRBJ1-2; cdr3_aa: CASSQGTGDGYTF; cdr3_nt: TGCGCCAGCAGCCAAGGGACAGGAGATGGCTACACCTTC
v_call: TRBV28; d_call: NA; clone_size: NA; j_call: TRBJ1-2; cdr3_aa: CASSLDVPPYGYTF; cdr3_nt: TGTGCCAGCAGTTTAGACGTCCCCCCTTATGGCTACACCTTC
v_call: TRBV2; d_call: TRBD1; clone_size: many; j_call: TRBJ2-5; cdr3_aa: CASRGWDRVQETQYF; cdr3_nt: TGTGCCAGCAGAGGCTGGGACAGAGTCCAAGAGACCCAGTACTTC
v_call: TRBV2; d_call: NA; clone_size: NA; j_call: TRBJ2-1; cdr3_aa: CASISRGADNEQFF; cdr3_nt: TGTGCCAGCATATCACGGGGGGCCGACAATGAGCAGTTCTTC
v_call: TRBV9; d_call: NA; clone_size: NA; j_call: TRBJ2-4; cdr3_aa: CASSTRTLNIQYF; cdr3_nt: TGTGCCAGCAGCACCCGTACACTCAACATTCAGTACTTC
v_call: TRBV28; d_call: NA; clone_size: NA; j_call: TRBJ2-7; cdr3_aa: CASRTRPDEQYF; cdr3_nt: TGTGCCAGCCGTACCCGGCCCGACGAGCAGTACTTC
v_call: TRBV2; d_call: NA; clone_size: many; j_call: TRBJ2-3; cdr3_aa: CASSEAGYSTDTQYF; cdr3_nt: TGTGCCAGCAGTGAGGCGGGGTATAGCACAGATACGCAGTATTTT
v_call: TRBV6-1; d_call: TRBD1; clone_size: few; j_call: TRBJ1-5; cdr3_aa: CASSQQGYSNQPQHF; cdr3_nt: TGTGCCAGCAGTCAACAGGGGTATAGCAATCAGCCCCAGCATTTT
v_call: TRBV7-2; d_call: NA; clone_size: many; j_call: TRBJ2-4; cdr3_aa: CASSGLPDIAKNIQYF; cdr3_nt: TGTGCCAGCAGCGGTCTGCCCGACATAGCCAAAAACATTCAGTACTTC